A selection of T cell receptor beta chains follows, all from one sample in a study of cytomegalovirus exposure and HLA in healthy donors. Method: immunoSEQ multiplex PCR; TCRdb's copy keeps in-frame clones and lacks some. The sample has more than 95,000 clones. Sequenced sample: PBMCs. These receptors were taken from a man under 40 in good health and CMV-seronegative. Both conserved end residues are part of each CDR3. The order of the fields is V gene, J gene, CDR3 length, D gene, CDR3 DNA, CDR3 protein. D genes are given only for firm matches.

v_gene: TRBV28
j_gene: TRBJ2-7
len: 12
d_gene: .
CDR3nt: TGTGCCAGCAGGTCCAAGGGGTACGAGCAGTACTTC
CDR3aa: CASRSKGYEQYF

v_gene: TRBV19
j_gene: TRBJ1-2
len: 16
d_gene: .
CDR3nt: TGTGCCAGTAGACCAACCTCGGGGACGGGAGTGTATGGCTACACCTTC
CDR3aa: CASRPTSGTGVYGYTF

v_gene: TRBV2
j_gene: TRBJ1-4
len: 15
d_gene: TRBD1
CDR3nt: TGTGCCAGCAGTGAAGGAGGGACAGGCAATGAAAAACTGTTTTTT
CDR3aa: CASSEGGTGNEKLFF

v_gene: TRBV28
j_gene: TRBJ1-1
len: 15
d_gene: .
CDR3nt: TGTGCCAGCAGGAAAACTACAGGGACCGGGACTGAAGCTTTCTTT
CDR3aa: CASRKTTGTGTEAFF

v_gene: TRBV7-9
j_gene: TRBJ1-1
len: 16
d_gene: .
CDR3nt: TGTGCCAGCAGCCCGAGGACAGCCCAAGAGAACACTGAAGCTTTCTTT
CDR3aa: CASSPRTAQENTEAFF

v_gene: TRBV9
j_gene: TRBJ2-5
len: 11
d_gene: TRBD1
CDR3nt: TGTGCCAGCAGCGCAGGGGGGACCCAGTACTTC
CDR3aa: CASSAGGTQYF

v_gene: TRBV7-9
j_gene: TRBJ1-4
len: 12
d_gene: .
CDR3nt: TGTGCCAGCAGCTCTATGAATGAAAAACTGTTTTTT
CDR3aa: CASSSMNEKLFF

v_gene: TRBV19
j_gene: TRBJ1-1
len: 14
d_gene: TRBD1
CDR3nt: TGTGCCAGTAGTCGGACAGGGGCAAGGACCGAAGCTTTCTTT
CDR3aa: CASSRTGARTEAFF

v_gene: TRBV5-4
j_gene: TRBJ2-5
len: 15
d_gene: TRBD2
CDR3nt: TGTGCCAGCAGCTCGGGAGGCCTGTACCAAGAGACCCAGTACTTC
CDR3aa: CASSSGGLYQETQYF

v_gene: TRBV5-1
j_gene: TRBJ2-3
len: 16
d_gene: .
CDR3nt: TGCGCCAGCAGCTTGGTTTTCAGTATGTCATCAGATACGCAGTATTTT
CDR3aa: CASSLVFSMSSDTQYF

v_gene: TRBV30
j_gene: TRBJ2-3
len: 14
d_gene: TRBD1
CDR3nt: TGTGCCGGACACAGGGGACCGGTCCCAGATACGCAGTATTTT
CDR3aa: CAGHRGPVPDTQYF

v_gene: TRBV9
j_gene: TRBJ2-3
len: 15
d_gene: TRBD2
CDR3nt: TGTGCCAGCAGCGCAAGCGGGAGGTTCACAGATACGCAGTATTTT
CDR3aa: CASSASGRFTDTQYF

v_gene: TRBV2
j_gene: TRBJ2-2
len: 15
d_gene: TRBD2
CDR3nt: TGTGCCAGCAGGGCGACTAGCGGGGCTTCCGGGGAGCTGTTTTTT
CDR3aa: CASRATSGASGELFF

v_gene: TRBV19
j_gene: TRBJ1-4
len: 15
d_gene: TRBD1
CDR3nt: TGTGCCAGTAGTCCAAGACAGGGGGCTAATGAAAAACTGTTTTTT
CDR3aa: CASSPRQGANEKLFF

v_gene: TRBV7-2
j_gene: TRBJ2-5
len: 17
d_gene: TRBD2
CDR3nt: TGTGCCAGCAGCTTAGGGGGAGGCAGCGGGAGTCGAAAGACCCAGTACTTC
CDR3aa: CASSLGGGSGSRKTQYF

v_gene: TRBV7-2
j_gene: TRBJ2-3
len: 13
d_gene: .
CDR3nt: TGTGCCAGCGGGGGGGCCCTCGGAGATACGCAGTATTTT
CDR3aa: CASGGALGDTQYF

v_gene: TRBV28
j_gene: TRBJ2-7
len: 17
d_gene: .
CDR3nt: TGTGCCAGCAGTTTAAGTCCCCCAGACATCCGCTCCTACGAGCAGTACTTC
CDR3aa: CASSLSPPDIRSYEQYF

v_gene: TRBV4-1
j_gene: TRBJ1-4
len: 14
d_gene: .
CDR3nt: TGCGCCAGCAGCCACTGGACAGAAGGAGAAAAACTGTTTTTT
CDR3aa: CASSHWTEGEKLFF

v_gene: TRBV9
j_gene: TRBJ2-1
len: 20
d_gene: .
CDR3nt: TGTGCCAGCAGCGTCGTAGACAGGTCCCTGTCCTCTAGAACGCACAATGAGCAGTTCTTC
CDR3aa: CASSVVDRSLSSRTHNEQFF

v_gene: TRBV7-3
j_gene: TRBJ2-5
len: 15
d_gene: TRBD1
CDR3nt: TGTGCCAGCAGCCCCGACAGGGGGAGGGAAGAGACCCAGTACTTC
CDR3aa: CASSPDRGREETQYF

v_gene: TRBV7-3
j_gene: TRBJ2-1
len: 13
d_gene: .
CDR3nt: TGTGCCAGCAGCCCGACGGACTTTAATGAGCAGTTCTTC
CDR3aa: CASSPTDFNEQFF

v_gene: TRBV30
j_gene: TRBJ2-2
len: 14
d_gene: TRBD2
CDR3nt: TGTGCCTGGGATAGCGGGAGGGCCATCGGGGAGCTGTTTTTT
CDR3aa: CAWDSGRAIGELFF

v_gene: TRBV29-1
j_gene: TRBJ2-1
len: 13
d_gene: TRBD2
CDR3nt: TGCAGCGTCCCTGGAAGCGGGAGTAATGAGCAGTTCTTC
CDR3aa: CSVPGSGSNEQFF

v_gene: TRBV18
j_gene: TRBJ1-2
len: 14
d_gene: .
CDR3nt: TGTGCCAGCTCACCGCCCGGGACAACGGGTGGCTACACCTTC
CDR3aa: CASSPPGTTGGYTF

v_gene: TRBV15
j_gene: TRBJ1-2
len: 15
d_gene: .
CDR3nt: TGTGCCACCAGCAGGGACAAAAAAGGGCAGTATGGCTACACCTTC
CDR3aa: CATSRDKKGQYGYTF

v_gene: TRBV9
j_gene: TRBJ2-7
len: 14
d_gene: TRBD1
CDR3nt: TGTGCCAGCAGCGCGGGCAGGGGGAACGACGAGCAGTACTTC
CDR3aa: CASSAGRGNDEQYF

v_gene: TRBV2
j_gene: TRBJ2-1
len: 11
d_gene: TRBD2
CDR3nt: TGTGCCAGCAGTTCCGGGACTAGTGCCTTCTTC
CDR3aa: CASSSGTSAFF

v_gene: TRBV6-1
j_gene: TRBJ2-7
len: 15
d_gene: .
CDR3nt: TGTGCCAGCCGCCCCAGCGTTGTTAGCTCCTACGAGCAGTACTTC
CDR3aa: CASRPSVVSSYEQYF

v_gene: TRBV2
j_gene: TRBJ2-1
len: 14
d_gene: .
CDR3nt: TGTGCCAGCACTTCCCCCGGGGGGCCCCCGGAGCAGTTCTTC
CDR3aa: CASTSPGGPPEQFF

v_gene: TRBV19
j_gene: TRBJ1-2
len: 16
d_gene: TRBD1
CDR3nt: TGTGCCAGTAGTATGCAGGGGGCGTCGATCTACTATGGCTACACCTTC
CDR3aa: CASSMQGASIYYGYTF

v_gene: TRBV7-9
j_gene: TRBJ1-5
len: 14
d_gene: .
CDR3nt: TGTGCCAGCAGCTTAGGACAGGGCAATCAGCCCCAGCATTTT
CDR3aa: CASSLGQGNQPQHF

v_gene: TRBV30
j_gene: TRBJ2-7
len: 15
d_gene: .
CDR3nt: TGTGCCTGTGCGGGGCGACCCGAGAATCTCCACGAGCAGTACTTC
CDR3aa: CACAGRPENLHEQYF

v_gene: TRBV11-2
j_gene: TRBJ2-1
len: 13
d_gene: TRBD1
CDR3nt: TGTGCCAGCAGCTTAGATGCGCAGGGGGCTAGGTTCTTC
CDR3aa: CASSLDAQGARFF

v_gene: TRBV6-6
j_gene: TRBJ1-2
len: 14
d_gene: .
CDR3nt: TGTGCCAGCAGTTACCGTGGGATACAGGCTGGCTACACCTTC
CDR3aa: CASSYRGIQAGYTF